This T cell receptor (beta chain) comes out of a study of blood T cell repertoires in COVID-19. Looking at the study overall: Some COVID-19 samples were acute and others convalescent; all came from the United States, Italy and Spain.

As processed by the authors: The assay estimated nucleated cells by amplifying reference gene primers. Sequencing was performed with immunoSEQ multiplex PCR; in TCRdb, only in-frame clones are kept and a portion is missing. From that table come the V and J calls and clone size; the DNA was used to work out D and trimming. The sample lists 55,000 to 80,000 clones, more than 75% seen once, with approximately 1.6% in the top ten. V was pared by 1 base and J by 6 bases, with 13 bases of the junction left unmatched. There are 19 residues in the CDR3. Germline assignment: CDR1 LGHNA and CDR2 YSLEER. The chain has TRBV4-3 and TRBJ2-2; 11 bases match TRBD2. Sequencing input: peripheral blood. The sequence was collected from a human donor in a cohort sampled during active COVID-19. The CDR3 loop is CASSQAGGLVSGRAGELFF. The CDR3 bases are TGCGCCAGCAGCCAAGCAGGCGGGTTGGTTAGCGGGAGGGCCGGGGAGCTGTTTTTT.